This entry features one T cell receptor beta chain sequence. The data belong to a study of T cell changes during pregnancy in multiple sclerosis. Produced via immunoSEQ multiplex PCR; TCRdb's table is partial and in-frame only. There are tens of thousands of clones in the sample; 90% to 95% occur only once, and around 1.7% lies in the top ten. This clonotype was sampled from a female donor in good health, enrolled as a control in a pregnancy study. Specimen: peripheral blood, collected after pregnancy.

The DNA of the CDR3 is TGTGCCAGTTCCAAAGCAGGGTCCTACGAGCAGTACTTC. Encoded protein: CASSKAGSYEQYF. This chain connects TRBV19 to TRBJ2-7; a weak D match, TRBD1 (5 bases). The germline CDR1 and CDR2 sequences are LNHDA and SQIVND (reference sequence). The CDR3 length is 13 residues. V was trimmed by 8 bases and J by 1 base, leaving 12 bases between them.